Below are 28 T cell receptor beta chains sequenced from a single sample in a study of blood T cells in healthy people across ages. The authors ran a second PCR of about 6 to 11 cycles using a sample-barcoded 5' primer and a J-beta primer mix. TCRdb fed the 5' RACE reads into MiXCR, producing one record per CDR3 protein. The table lists approximately 1.5 million distinct CDR3 sequences, roughly a third of them singletons. The sequenced sample was blood. The source of these receptors is a woman aged 30 to 39 in good health.

The chain is built from TRBV3-1 and TRBJ2-1, with 14 nucleotides matching TRBD2. The CDR3 length is 16 residues. V shed 4 bases and J 6 bases; nucleotides not matched to a gene: 5. Germline-derived CDR1 and CDR2 are LGHDT and YNNKEL (reference sequence). The CDR3 nucleotides are TGTGCCAGCAGCCCGGGACTAGCGGGAGTGCGCAATGAGCAGTTCTTC. It encodes CASSPGLAGVRNEQFF.

Worth noting for this clonotype: Possible read error: a much larger clone is one base away. The genes are TRBV11-1 and TRBJ2-4; 9 positions match TRBD1. The end of the DNA fits TRBJ2-7 better, so the J call may be wrong. The CDR3 runs 14 residues. Germline V gives CDR1 SGHAT, CDR2 FQDESV (reference sequence). The CDR3 DNA follows: TGTGCCAGCAGCTCCCGGGACAGGGTAATCGAGCAGTACTTC. This codes for CASSSRDRVIEQYF.

V gene TRBV6-6 combines with J gene TRBJ2-5, with a weak D call TRBD2 (6 bases). V was cut by 6 bases and J by 2 bases, with 13 bases left in between. The CDR3 is made up of 14 amino acids. The germline V gene encodes CDR1 MNHNY and CDR2 SVGAGI (reference sequence). CDR3 nucleotides: TGTGCCAGCAGATACCCGGGGGATCAAGAGACCCAGTACTTC. This sequence encodes CASRYPGDQETQYF.

The chain employs TRBV20-1 and TRBJ2-2, with D hard to call. Trimming shortened V by 3 bases and J by 6 bases, and 17 bases separated the two germline ends. This CDR3 is built from 15 residues. Germline-derived CDR1 and CDR2 are DFQATT and SNEGSKA (reference sequence). CDR3 amino acids: CSARDLSELPGELFF. CDR3 nucleotide sequence: TGCAGTGCTAGGGATCTGAGCGAGCTCCCCGGGGAGCTGTTTTTT.

Comment on this clonotype: The junction does not match germline at one end; this may be a read error. V is TRBV7-8 and J is TRBJ1-5; D ambiguous. The CDR3 is made up of 14 amino acids. Germline V gene data show CDR1 as SGHVS and CDR2 as FQNEAQ. CDR3 nucleotide sequence: TGTGCCGGCAGCTTAGGGCCAGCCAATCAGCCCCAGCATTTT. Its translation: CAGSLGPANQPQHF. The whole variable domain, remainder taken from reference TRBV7-8 and TRBJ1-5, is GAGVSQSPRYKVAKRGQDVALRCDPISGHVSLFWYQQALGQGPEFLTYFQNEAQLDKSGLPSDRFFAERPEGSVSTLKIQRTQQEDSAVYLCAGSLGPANQPQHFGDGTRLSIL.

The V call is TRBV7-8, the J call TRBJ2-7; 7 positions match TRBD2. Per the germline V gene, CDR1 is SGHVS and CDR2 is FQNEAQ. Germline trimming cut 0 bases from V and 3 bases from J; bases unmatched to any gene: 8. CDR3 length: 16 amino acids. CDR3 protein: CASSLALAGAIYEQYF. The DNA of the CDR3 is TGTGCCAGCAGCTTAGCCCTGGCGGGAGCCATCTACGAGCAGTACTTC.

This clonotype appeared a few times. The rearrangement uses TRBV10-3 and TRBJ2-1, with 13 nucleotides matching TRBD2. The germline V gene has CDR1 ENHRY and CDR2 SYGVKD. The CDR3 runs to 16 residues. Germline trimming cut 7 bases from V and 4 bases from J; bases unmatched to any gene: 7. The CDR3 protein is CAIKGLAGHAYNEQFF. DNA for the CDR3: TGTGCCATCAAGGGACTAGCGGGGCACGCATACAATGAGCAGTTCTTC.

This chain uses TRBV15 with TRBJ2-1, with D perhaps TRBD2 (5 bases). The CDR3 spans 15 residues. V lost 5 bases and J lost 4, with 15 bases in between. Germline values: CDR1 LNHNV, CDR2 YYDKDF (reference sequence). CDR3 nucleotide sequence: TGTGCCACCAGCGGGAGACTGTTCGTGTACAATGAGCAGTTCTTC. This codes for CATSGRLFVYNEQFF.

In this sample, this clonotype turned up a few times. The CDR3 DNA reads as TGCAGTGCCCCACGGACAGGGGGCAATCGCAATCAGCCCCAGCATTTT. Its translation is CSAPRTGGNRNQPQHF. The J gene is TRBJ1-5, the V gene TRBV20-1; 11 nucleotides line up with TRBD1. Looked up from germline, CDR1 is DFQATT and CDR2 is SNEGSKA (reference sequence). The V gene end was trimmed by 6 bases and the J gene end by 2 bases; junction bases not matched to a gene: 9. The CDR3 consists of 16 residues.

The chain combines TRBV5-1 with TRBJ2-5; 11 bases are a match to TRBD2. J was trimmed by 2 bases and V by 1 base; bases with no gene match: 4. CDR1 SGHRS and CDR2 YFSETQ come from the germline V gene. The CDR3 runs to 16 residues. The CDR3 DNA is TGCGCCAGCAGCTTGAAGCTAGCGGGAGGACAAGAGACCCAGTACTTC. This translates into CASSLKLAGGQETQYF. The full variable domain, with the rest looked up from reference TRBV5-1 and TRBJ2-5, is KAGVTQTPRYLIKTRGQQVTLSCSPISGHRSVSWYQQTPGQGLQFLFEYFSETQRNKGNFPGRFSGRQFSNSRSEMNVSTLELGDSALYLCASSLKLAGGQETQYFGPGTRLLVL.

This clonotype occurred a few times. The chain combines TRBV6-5 with TRBJ2-6; 7 bases fit TRBD1. The CDR3 covers 15 residues. Germline CDR1 reads MNHEY; CDR2 reads SVGAGI. V lost 5 bases and J lost 7; bases outside the gene matches: 8. CDR3 nucleotide sequence: TGTGCCAGCAGTCTGGGGCAGGGGGAAGCCAACGTCCTGACTTTC. It yields the protein CASSLGQGEANVLTF.

A few counts support this clonotype. CDR3 sequence: CSTFVLNTEAFF. The DNA of the CDR3 is TGCAGTACTTTCGTTTTGAACACTGAAGCTTTCTTT. The chain is built from TRBV20-1 and TRBJ1-1; D remains ambiguous. The CDR3 has 12 residues. Looked up from germline, CDR1 is DFQATT and CDR2 is SNEGSKA (reference sequence). Trimming left V 8 bases short and J 0 bases short, with 10 bases between.

A word on this clonotype: A much larger clone lies one base from this, so it may be a read error. The chain combines TRBV12-3 or TRBV12-4 with TRBJ2-3; the D gene is possibly TRBD2 (6 bases). The CDR3 is made up of 17 amino acids. The CDR3 is CASRDGGLLLSTDTRYF. The CDR3 nucleotides read TGTGCCAGCAGGGACGGGGGACTCTTACTTAGCACAGATACGCGGTATTTT.

This clonotype was recorded a few times. This chain connects TRBV25-1 to TRBJ2-3; TRBD1 aligns across 7 bases. The germline V gene has CDR1 MGHDK and CDR2 SYGVNS. This CDR3 is 17 amino acids long. Losses at the gene ends were 3 bases for V and 1 base for J; bases not matched to a gene: 10. This CDR3 reads CASSDPSQGRGTDTQYF. The CDR3 DNA sequence: TGTGCCAGCAGTGATCCCTCACAGGGGCGAGGCACAGATACGCAGTATTTT.

This clonotype was observed a few times. V and J are TRBV11-3 and TRBJ2-5; no reliable D call. V dropped 4 bases and J dropped 0 bases, with 6 bases sitting between them. The CDR3 has 13 residues. The germline gives CDR1 SGHNT, CDR2 YENEEA. This CDR3 is CASSSDYQETQYF. The CDR3 DNA reads as TGTGCCAGCAGCTCAGACTACCAAGAGACCCAGTACTTC.

Concerning this clonotype: Possible read error: a much larger clone is one base away. This chain links TRBV6-5 with TRBJ2-5; 12 nucleotides line up with TRBD2. The germline V gene has CDR1 MNHEY and CDR2 SVGAGI. The CDR3 runs 16 residues. Trimming removed 5 bases from V and 11 bases from J; junction bases left unmatched: 15. CDR3 coding DNA: TGTGCCAGCAGTCCCCTAGGACTAGCGGGGAACTACAAGCAGTACTTC. It encodes CASSPLGLAGNYKQYF.

This clonotype was counted only a few times. The chain has TRBV4-1 and TRBJ1-2; D remains ambiguous. In germline, CDR1 is MGHRA, CDR2 YSYEKL. V lost 1 base to trimming and J lost 6 bases, with 18 bases between them. This CDR3 region has 16 residues. The DNA of the CDR3 is TGCGCCAGCAGCCAAGTATGGGTGCACACAGCAAATGGCTACACCTTC. Its protein product is CASSQVWVHTANGYTF.

Only a few counts were recorded for this clonotype. The chain combines TRBV2 with TRBJ2-5; no reliable D call. V shed 8 bases and J shed 5 bases, with 12 bases lying between them. The CDR3 loop spans 12 amino acids. Looked up from germline, CDR1 is SNHLY and CDR2 is FYNNEI. CDR3 sequence: CASSTAEETQYF. DNA for the CDR3: TGTGCCAGCTCAACAGCCGAGGAGACCCAGTACTTC.

This clonotype has a handful of counts. The V gene is TRBV20-1, the J gene TRBJ2-3; 9 bases match TRBD2. The trim removed 4 bases at V and 3 bases at J, leaving 5 bases unmatched. This CDR3 region has 14 residues. Per germline, CDR1 DFQATT and CDR2 SNEGSKA (reference sequence). DNA for the CDR3: TGCAGTGCTAATAGCGGGAGAGGAACAGATACGCAGTATTTT. This translates into CSANSGRGTDTQYF.

In its sample, this clonotype was seen many times. Sequence at one end of the junction differs from germline and may be a read error. The chain combines TRBV5-1 with TRBJ2-1, with 8 bases identical to TRBD2. Germline CDR1 is SGHRS and CDR2 is YFSETQ. The CDR3 totals 15 residues. Written as DNA, the CDR3 is TGTGCCAGCAGCTTAGCGGGGCTATCCTACAATGAGCAGTTCTTC. Translated: CASSLAGLSYNEQFF.

In its sample, this clonotype was seen a few times. The V and J genes are TRBV4-1 and TRBJ1-4, with a possible D match to TRBD1 (5 bases). With 1 base removed from V and 0 bases from J, the gap between germline ends came to 6 bases. Germline values: CDR1 MGHRA, CDR2 YSYEKL. CDR3 size: 15 residues. The DNA of the CDR3 is TGCGCCAGCAGCCAAGGGGACTCAACTAATGAAAAACTGTTTTTT. This encodes CASSQGDSTNEKLFF.

V and J are TRBV6-1 and TRBJ2-7, with D perhaps assigned TRBD1 or TRBD2 (6 bases each). V lost 1 base and J lost 4, with 14 bases in between. The CDR3 length is 15 residues. Germline V lookup: CDR1 MNHNS, CDR2 SASEGT. DNA for the CDR3: TGTGCCAGCAGTGAAGGGGGGGCAAGGGTTTACGAGCAGTACTTC. The encoded protein is CASSEGGARVYEQYF.

The chain couples TRBV10-3 to TRBJ1-2, with D possibly TRBD1 on 5 matching bases. This CDR3 is 15 amino acids long. The germline CDR1 and CDR2 sequences are ENHRY and SYGVKD. Trimming took 6 bases from V and 1 from J, leaving 15 bases between them. The CDR3 region has the DNA TGTGCCATCAGGATGCCCGGGACCGATAACTATGGCTACACCTTC. This encodes CAIRMPGTDNYGYTF.

This chain uses TRBV5-1 with TRBJ1-5; TRBD1 matches at 8 bases. With 0 bases clipped from V and 7 bases from J, the junction kept 3 bases outside the gene matches. The CDR3 contains 14 residues. CDR1 and CDR2 from the germline V gene are SGHRS and YFSETQ. Here the CDR3 DNA reads TGCGCCAGCAGCTTGGAGTCAGGGGGCCAGCCCCAGCATTTT. It specifies CASSLESGGQPQHF. Using reference TRBV5-1 and TRBJ1-5 for the parts outside the CDR3, the full variable domain is KAGVTQTPRYLIKTRGQQVTLSCSPISGHRSVSWYQQTPGQGLQFLFEYFSETQRNKGNFPGRFSGRQFSNSRSEMNVSTLELGDSALYLCASSLESGGQPQHFGDGTRLSIL.

This clonotype has only one observation. A much bigger clone sits one base away, suggesting this may be a read error. The chain combines TRBV2 with TRBJ1-2, with a tentative D call TRBD1 (6 bases). The germline V gene has CDR1 SNHLY and CDR2 FYNNEI. V lost 6 bases to trimming and J lost 4 bases, with 15 bases between them. This CDR3 has 14 amino acids. CDR3 DNA sequence: TGTGCCAGCAGGGAACCAGGGGTTAGCTATGGCTACACCTTC. Translation: CASREPGVSYGYTF.

This chain uses TRBV5-1 with TRBJ2-2; D unclear. Looked up from germline, CDR1 is SGHRS and CDR2 is YFSETQ. The CDR3 spans 14 residues. Trimming removed 2 bases at V and 7 bases at J, with 12 bases between. The CDR3: CASSFSLGSGELFF. For the CDR3, the DNA is TGCGCCAGCAGCTTTTCGCTCGGAAGCGGGGAGCTGTTTTTT.

This clonotype was seen a single time. The chain combines TRBV3-1 with TRBJ1-6; 7 positions agree with TRBD1. The V gene end was trimmed by 4 bases and the J gene end by 10 bases; junction bases not matched to a gene: 13. CDR3 length: 16 amino acids. Germline CDR1 is LGHDT and CDR2 is YNNKEL (reference sequence). The CDR3 DNA is TGTGCCAGCAGCCCGGGCCCGGGACAGCGAGGCTCACCCCTCCACTTT. Translated: CASSPGPGQRGSPLHF.

The rearrangement joins TRBV10-3 to TRBJ2-7; possibly TRBD1 for D (5 bases). This CDR3 has 16 amino acids. V was trimmed by 0 bases and J by 5 bases, leaving 17 bases between them. CDR1 and CDR2 (germline): ENHRY, SYGVKD. The CDR3 region is CAISESTQGWVHEQYF. The DNA for the CDR3 is TGTGCCATCAGTGAGTCGACCCAGGGCTGGGTCCACGAGCAGTACTTC.